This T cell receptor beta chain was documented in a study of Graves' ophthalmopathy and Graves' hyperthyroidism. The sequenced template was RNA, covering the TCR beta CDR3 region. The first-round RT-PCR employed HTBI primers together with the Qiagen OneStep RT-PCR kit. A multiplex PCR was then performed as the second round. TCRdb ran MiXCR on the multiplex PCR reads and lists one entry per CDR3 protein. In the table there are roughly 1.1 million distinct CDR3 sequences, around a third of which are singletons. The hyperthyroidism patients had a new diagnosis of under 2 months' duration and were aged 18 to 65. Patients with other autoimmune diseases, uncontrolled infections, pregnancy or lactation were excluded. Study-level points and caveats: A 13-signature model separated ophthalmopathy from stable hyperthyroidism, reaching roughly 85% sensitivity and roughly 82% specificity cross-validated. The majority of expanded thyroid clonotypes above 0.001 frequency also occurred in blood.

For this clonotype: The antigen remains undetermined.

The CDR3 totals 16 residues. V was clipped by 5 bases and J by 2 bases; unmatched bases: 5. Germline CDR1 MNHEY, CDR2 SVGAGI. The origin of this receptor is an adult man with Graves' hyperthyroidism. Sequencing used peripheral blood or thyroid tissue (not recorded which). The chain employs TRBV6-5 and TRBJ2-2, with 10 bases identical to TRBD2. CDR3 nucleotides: TGTGCCAGCAGTCGTAGCGGGGGGTATAACACCGGGGAGCTGTTTTTT. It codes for CASSRSGGYNTGELFF.